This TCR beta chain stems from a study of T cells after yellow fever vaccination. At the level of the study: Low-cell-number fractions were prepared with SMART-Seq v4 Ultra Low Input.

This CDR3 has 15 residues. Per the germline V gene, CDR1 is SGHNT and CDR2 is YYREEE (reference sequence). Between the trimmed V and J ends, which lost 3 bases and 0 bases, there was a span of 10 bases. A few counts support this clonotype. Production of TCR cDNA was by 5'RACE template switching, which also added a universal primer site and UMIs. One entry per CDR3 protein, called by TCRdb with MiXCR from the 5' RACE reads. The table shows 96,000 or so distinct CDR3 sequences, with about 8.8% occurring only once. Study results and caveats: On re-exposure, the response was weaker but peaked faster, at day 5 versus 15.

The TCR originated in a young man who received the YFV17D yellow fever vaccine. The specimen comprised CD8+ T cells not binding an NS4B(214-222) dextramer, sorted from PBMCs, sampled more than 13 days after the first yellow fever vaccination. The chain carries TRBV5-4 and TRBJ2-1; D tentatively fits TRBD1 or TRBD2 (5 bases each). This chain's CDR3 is CASSWDGSSYNEQFF. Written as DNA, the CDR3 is TGTGCCAGCAGCTGGGACGGTAGCTCCTACAATGAGCAGTTCTTC. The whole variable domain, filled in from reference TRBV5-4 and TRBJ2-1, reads ETGVTQSPTHLIKTRGQQVTLRCSSQSGHNTVSWYQQALGQGPQFIFQYYREEENGRGNFPPRFSGLQFPNYSSELNVNALELDDSALYLCASSWDGSSYNEQFFGPGTRLTVL.